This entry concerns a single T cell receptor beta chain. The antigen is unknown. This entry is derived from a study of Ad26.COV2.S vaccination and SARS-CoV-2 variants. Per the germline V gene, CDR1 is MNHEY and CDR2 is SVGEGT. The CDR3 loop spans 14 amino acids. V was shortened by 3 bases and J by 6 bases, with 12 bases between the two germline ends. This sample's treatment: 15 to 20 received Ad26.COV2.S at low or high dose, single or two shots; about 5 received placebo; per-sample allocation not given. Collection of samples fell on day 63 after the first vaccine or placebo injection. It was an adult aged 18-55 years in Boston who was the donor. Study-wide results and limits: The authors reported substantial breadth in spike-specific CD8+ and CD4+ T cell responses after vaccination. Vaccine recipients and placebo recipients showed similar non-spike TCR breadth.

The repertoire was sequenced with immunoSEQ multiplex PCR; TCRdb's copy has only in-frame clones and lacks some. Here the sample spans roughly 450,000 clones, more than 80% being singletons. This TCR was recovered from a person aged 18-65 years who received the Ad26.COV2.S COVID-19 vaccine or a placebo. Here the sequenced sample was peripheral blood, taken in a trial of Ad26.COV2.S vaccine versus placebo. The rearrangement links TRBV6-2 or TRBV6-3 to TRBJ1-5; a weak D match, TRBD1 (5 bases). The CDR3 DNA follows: TGTGCCAGCAGTTATAGTGGGGCGTTTCAGCCCCAGCATTTT. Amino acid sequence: CASSYSGAFQPQHF.